This T cell receptor (beta chain) originates from a study of blood T cell repertoires in COVID-19. Original analysis: Quantification of nucleated cells was approximated via reference gene primer amplification. The protocol was immunoSEQ multiplex PCR, while the TCRdb copy is restricted to in-frame clones and leaves out a portion. D and trimming were read from the DNA, whereas the V and J calls and clone size are those reported in that table. The table has about 260,000 clones, approximately 88% seen once. Trimming stripped 5 bases from V and 0 bases from J, with 12 bases between. CDR3 length equals 15 residues. Per germline, CDR1 SGHTA and CDR2 FQGTGA.

Sequenced input: peripheral blood. The receptor comes from a woman in her 70s with COVID-19, enrolled during active disease. This chain links TRBV7-3 with TRBJ2-3, with D hard to call. The CDR3 sequence: CASSQLFASTDTQYF. CDR3 nucleotides: TGTGCCAGCAGCCAACTTTTTGCTAGCACAGATACGCAGTATTTT.